This note documents a single T cell receptor (beta chain) sequence. No antigen is known for it. These data originate in a study of shared clonotypes between healthy human individuals. Study-wide results and limits: Generation probability values for non-shared clonotypes were lower than those for clonotypes shared by all four donors. Shared across several donors were around 4.7% of the naive CD4 clonotypes.

A CD45RA+ naive subset and a CD45RA-negative memory subset were split from CD4+ cells. Per germline, CDR1 MNHNY and CDR2 SVGAGI (reference sequence). CDR3 length: 12 residues. This table comes from immunoSEQ multiplex PCR, and its TCRdb copy is limited to in-frame clones, with some not included. The sample consists of about 2.3 million clones, approximately 93% of them appearing once. Sequenced sample: naive CD4+ T cells from PBMCs. The sample's subset: CD45RA+ positively selected. This sequence joins TRBV6-6 and TRBJ2-7, with D perhaps being TRBD1 or TRBD2 (7 bases each). The sequence was collected from a man younger than 30 in good health. Some clones in this sample may be carry-over from other donors' samples. This chain's CDR3 is CALGGGRYEQYF. CDR3 sequence (DNA): TGTGCGTTGGGAGGGGGCCGGTACGAGCAGTACTTC.